This T cell receptor beta chain emerged from a study of siplizumab effects on memory and regulatory T cells. Germline V gene lookup returns CDR1 SGDLS and CDR2 YYNGEE. V lost 3 bases and J lost 2; bases outside the gene matches: 10. The CDR3 has 17 amino acids. Study-level results: Confirmation was lacking for the suppressive function of proliferating Tregs derived from siplizumab cultures.

Comments on this clone: The antigen is undetermined.

Clones were sequenced by immunoSEQ multiplex PCR, and TCRdb holds only the in-frame ones, with some missing. The repertoire holds fewer than 100,000 clones, 94% seen once, with roughly 0.3% in the top ten. This clonotype was obtained from a human donor in good health. The chain uses TRBV9 and TRBJ2-1, with TRBD2 matching over 8 bases. The sequenced sample was non-Treg CD4+ T cells sorted from blood. The CDR3: CASSARRGGSPYNEQFF. For the CDR3, the DNA is TGTGCCAGCAGCGCCCGACGGGGGGGATCCCCCTACAATGAGCAGTTCTTC.